One and the same sample provided the 5 T cell receptor beta chains below, sequenced in a study of cytomegalovirus exposure and HLA in healthy donors. In the PCR, 60 Vbeta and 13 Jbeta primers were used. TCRdb's table, derived via immunoSEQ multiplex PCR, lists solely in-frame clones and lacks some. The data show about 82,000 clones, about 9.5% seen once. The sample consisted of PBMCs. The receptor source for this set is a man in his sixties in good health and CMV-seropositive.

The chain couples TRBV25-1 to TRBJ2-7, with 10 bases aligning to TRBD2. Germline assignment: CDR1 MGHDK and CDR2 SYGVNS. There are 15 residues in the CDR3. Trimming took 3 bases from V and 7 from J; bases not matched to a gene: 9. The CDR3 nucleotides are TGTGCCAGCAGTGAGGGGAGCGGGAGGGCTAGGGAGCAGTACTTC. It specifies CASSEGSGRAREQYF.

This clone was counted a few times. The genes are TRBV5-1 and TRBJ2-1; D gene uncertain. The CDR3 covers 15 residues. Trimming pared 1 base from V and 1 base from J, leaving 9 bases between. The germline gives CDR1 SGHRS, CDR2 YFSETQ. This chain's CDR3 is CASSLRFLSYNEQFF. The DNA for the CDR3 is TGCGCCAGCAGCTTGCGGTTTTTATCCTACAATGAGCAGTTCTTC. Supplemented by reference TRBV5-1 and TRBJ2-1, the full variable domain reads KAGVTQTPRYLIKTRGQQVTLSCSPISGHRSVSWYQQTPGQGLQFLFEYFSETQRNKGNFPGRFSGRQFSNSRSEMNVSTLELGDSALYLCASSLRFLSYNEQFFGPGTRLTVL.

This clone has a handful of counts. This chain links TRBV4-1 with TRBJ2-7, with 9 bases matching TRBD2. V was clipped by 1 base and J by 4 bases; unmatched bases: 5. Germline values: CDR1 MGHRA, CDR2 YSYEKL. The CDR3 totals 15 residues. CDR3 region: CASSQGASGAYEQYV. The CDR3 DNA sequence: TGCGCCAGCAGCCAAGGGGCTAGCGGGGCTTACGAGCAGTACGTC.

V is TRBV28 and J is TRBJ2-4, with 9 bases identical to TRBD1. CDR1 and CDR2 from the germline V gene are MDHEN and SYDVKM. The CDR3 spans 15 residues. The V segment lost 5 bases and the J segment 1 base; nucleotides outside the gene matches: 3. CDR3 loop: CASSRDRVAKNIQYF. The CDR3 region has the DNA TGTGCCAGCAGTCGGGACAGGGTGGCCAAAAACATTCAGTACTTC.

Comment on this clone: The same CDR3 can be traced to other DNA sequences in this sample. The chain combines TRBV9 with TRBJ2-5, with 10 bases lining up with TRBD2. In germline, CDR1 is SGDLS, CDR2 YYNGEE. The CDR3 has 14 amino acids. Unmatched junction bases numbered 0, after V lost 0 bases and J lost 4 bases. The CDR3 reads CASSVGTSGETQYF. DNA of the CDR3: TGTGCCAGCAGCGTAGGGACTAGCGGAGAGACCCAGTACTTC.